The 27 T cell receptor beta chains listed next were all sequenced from one sample in a study of blood T cells in healthy people across ages. The second PCR ran about 6 to 12 cycles with a sample-barcoded 5' primer and J-beta primers. TCRdb re-derived calls from the 5' RACE reads in MiXCR, one entry per CDR3 protein. The repertoire holds 1.5 million to 2 million distinct CDR3 sequences, with less than 50% as singletons. The sequenced sample consisted of blood. These receptors were obtained from a woman in her thirties or forties in good health.

The chain has TRBV12-3 or TRBV12-4 and TRBJ2-7; TRBD1 matches 8 bases. The assigned J gene may be wrong: the sequence end matches TRBJ2-5 better. The length of the CDR3 is 15 residues. The CDR3 here is CASSFPQGEEETQYF. CDR3 DNA sequence: TGTGCCAGCAGCTTTCCACAGGGGGAGGAGGAGACCCAGTACTTC.

This clonotype turned up a few times. The rearrangement links TRBV20-1 to TRBJ2-7; a weak D match, TRBD1 (5 bases). CDR3 length equals 12 residues. V was trimmed by 1 base and J by 4 bases, leaving 8 bases between them. Germline CDR1 reads DFQATT; CDR2 reads SNEGSKA (reference sequence). The CDR3 DNA reads TGCAGTGCTAGAGGCGCAGGGTACGAGCAGTACTTC. Protein product: CSARGAGYEQYF.

The chain has TRBV5-1 and TRBJ1-2; no clear D. The CDR3 is 13 residues long. CDR1 is SGHRS, CDR2 YFSETQ, per germline. Trimming stripped 2 bases from V and 6 bases from J, with 11 bases between. The CDR3 DNA follows: TGCGCCAGCAGCTTAGGGCAGAGCGATGGCTACACCTTC. Translating gives CASSLGQSDGYTF.

A word on this clonotype: Just one base apart from a much larger clone, this may be a read error. The chain uses TRBV29-1 and TRBJ2-7, with a tentative D call TRBD1 (6 bases). CDR3 length: 14 amino acids. CDR1 and CDR2 (germline): SQVTM, ANQGSEA. CDR3: CSGSTGLGYYGQYF. CDR3 sequence (DNA): TGCAGCGGTTCGACAGGTCTCGGGTACTACGGGCAGTACTTC.

The chain couples TRBV29-1 to TRBJ2-3; the D is unclear. This CDR3 comprises 13 residues. Germline assignment: CDR1 SQVTM and CDR2 ANQGSEA. V was shortened by 2 bases and J by 2 bases, with 8 bases between the two germline ends. The CDR3 loop reads CSVEPPYTDTQYF. Here the CDR3 DNA reads TGCAGCGTTGAACCTCCCTACACAGATACGCAGTATTTT.

The chain carries TRBV4-1 and TRBJ2-2; D is ambiguous. The CDR3 contains 13 residues. Germline V lookup: CDR1 MGHRA, CDR2 YSYEKL. Trimming left V 0 bases short and J 7 bases short, with 6 bases between. The CDR3: CASSQDYRGELFF. In DNA, the CDR3 is TGCGCCAGCAGCCAAGATTATCGCGGGGAGCTGTTTTTT.

The chain couples TRBV5-1 to TRBJ2-5; D perhaps matches TRBD1 (5 bases). The length of the CDR3 is 13 residues. Trimming took off 3 bases at V and 3 bases at J, with 9 bases between the two ends. Germline V gene lookup returns CDR1 SGHRS and CDR2 YFSETQ. CDR3 bases: TGCGCCAGCAGCTGGACAACAGAAGAGACCCAGTACTTC. Its translation: CASSWTTEETQYF. Full variable domain (rest looked up from reference TRBV5-1 and TRBJ2-5): KAGVTQTPRYLIKTRGQQVTLSCSPISGHRSVSWYQQTPGQGLQFLFEYFSETQRNKGNFPGRFSGRQFSNSRSEMNVSTLELGDSALYLCASSWTTEETQYFGPGTRLLVL.

The chain employs TRBV7-2 and TRBJ2-3; 10 bases fit TRBD2. Germline V gene data show CDR1 as SGHTA and CDR2 as FQGNSA. V gave up 5 bases and J gave up 8 bases; unmatched junction bases: 16. The CDR3 has 17 amino acids. The CDR3 sequence is CASSPELAGSLLATQYF. The CDR3 DNA is TGTGCCAGCAGCCCCGAACTAGCGGGGTCTCTTCTGGCTACGCAGTATTTT.

This clonotype showed up just a few times. This rearrangement joins TRBV20-1 to TRBJ2-1; unclear D gene. The end of the DNA aligns better with TRBJ2-7, so the J call may be wrong. Germline assignment: CDR1 DFQATT and CDR2 SNEGSKA (reference sequence). The CDR3 spans 14 residues. CDR3 sequence reads: CSASPLGSGYEQYF. Written as DNA, the CDR3 is TGCAGTGCTTCTCCCCTTGGGTCTGGTTACGAGCAGTACTTC.

The chain has TRBV14 and TRBJ2-7, with unresolved D. CDR1 is SGHDN, CDR2 FVKESK, per germline. The ends were cut back, 3 bases at V and 3 bases at J, with 6 bases in the middle. This CDR3 has 12 amino acids. CDR3 nucleotide sequence: TGTGCCAGCAGCCATCAATACTACGAGCAGTACTTC. Residues: CASSHQYYEQYF.

The chain couples TRBV11-3 to TRBJ2-3; 11 bases are shared with TRBD2. The CDR3 consists of 16 residues. With 5 bases clipped from V and 5 bases from J, the junction kept 9 bases outside the gene matches. CDR1 SGHNT and CDR2 YENEEA come from the germline V gene. The CDR3 DNA reads TGTGCCAGCAGCCCCTTTAGCGGGGGGGCGAAAGATACGCAGTATTTT. It translates to CASSPFSGGAKDTQYF.

The CDR3 loop is CASSQGDTVTYEQYF. In nucleotides, the CDR3 is TGCGCCAGCAGCCAAGGGGACACGGTGACCTACGAGCAGTACTTC. V is TRBV4-1 and J is TRBJ2-7; maybe TRBD1 (6 bases). The V gene's germline CDR1 is MGHRA and CDR2 YSYEKL. V lost 1 base to trimming and J lost 2 bases, with 12 bases between them. The CDR3 is 15 residues long.

The rearrangement joins TRBV12-3 or TRBV12-4 to TRBJ2-3; weak D call: TRBD1 (5 bases). The CDR3 totals 16 residues. Trimming left V 6 bases short and J 0 bases short, with 16 bases between. CDR3 coding DNA: TGTGCCAGCAGGAATATTGACAGCCTTAGCACAGATACGCAGTATTTT. Encoded protein: CASRNIDSLSTDTQYF.

This clonotype occurred a few times. The V and J genes are TRBV6-5 and TRBJ1-6; weak D call: TRBD1 (5 bases). The V gene lost 3 bases and the J gene lost 9 bases, with 18 bases spanning the gap. Germline CDR1 reads MNHEY; CDR2 reads SVGAGI. The CDR3 length is 16 residues. The CDR3 loop is CASSYNEGHMGSPLHF. CDR3 DNA sequence: TGTGCCAGCAGTTATAACGAAGGACATATGGGTTCACCCCTCCACTTT.

The chain joins TRBV20-1 to TRBJ1-2; D ambiguous. Germline CDR1 reads DFQATT; CDR2 reads SNEGSKA (reference sequence). Trimming removed 5 bases from V and 6 bases from J, with 19 bases in between. The CDR3 runs 14 residues. The CDR3 is CSAQEDRILDGYTF. CDR3 bases: TGCAGTGCTCAAGAGGACCGAATCCTTGATGGCTACACCTTC.

The V call is TRBV29-1, the J call TRBJ2-4, with D possibly matching TRBD1 (6 bases). Trimming left V 0 bases short and J 6 bases short, with 15 bases between. The CDR3 runs 15 residues. Germline CDR1 reads SQVTM; CDR2 reads ANQGSEA. The CDR3 DNA reads as TGCAGCGTTGAAGATCTAGGGGGACATCTAAACATTCAGTACTTC. As protein: CSVEDLGGHLNIQYF.

The chain carries TRBV28 and TRBJ2-5; the match to TRBD2 covers 9 bases. V trimming: 7 bases; J trimming: 4 bases; junction bases outside the gene matches: 7. Germline V gives CDR1 MDHEN, CDR2 SYDVKM. CDR3 length: 14 amino acids. The CDR3 here is CASTRSGGIETQYF. DNA of the CDR3: TGTGCCAGCACCCGAAGCGGGGGGATAGAGACCCAGTACTTC.

The chain couples TRBV2 to TRBJ2-7, with 8 bases that match TRBD1. This CDR3 region has 13 residues. The germline V gene encodes CDR1 SNHLY and CDR2 FYNNEI. Trimming at V came to 4 bases and at J to 6 bases, leaving 5 bases not matched to a gene. The CDR3 loop reads CASSAGQGGEQYF. CDR3 DNA sequence: TGTGCCAGCAGTGCTGGACAGGGTGGCGAGCAGTACTTC.

The chain employs TRBV4-3 and TRBJ2-1; 8 nucleotides line up with TRBD1. Losses at the gene ends were 3 bases for V and 8 bases for J; bases not matched to a gene: 3. CDR1 is LGHNA, CDR2 YSLEER, per germline. This CDR3 spans 13 amino acids. The CDR3 sequence is CASSQETGDEQFF. CDR3 DNA sequence: TGCGCCAGCAGCCAGGAGACAGGGGATGAGCAGTTCTTC.

The chain has TRBV20-1 and TRBJ1-5; maybe TRBD1 (5 bases). There are 14 residues in the CDR3. Between the trimmed V and J ends, which lost 4 bases and 4 bases, there was a span of 14 bases. Per germline, CDR1 DFQATT and CDR2 SNEGSKA (reference sequence). Here the CDR3 DNA reads TGCAGTGCTAACGCCGGGACTGAGAATCAGCCCCAGCATTTT. Translated: CSANAGTENQPQHF.

The J gene is TRBJ1-2, the V gene TRBV12-3 or TRBV12-4; TRBD1 agrees at 8 bases. CDR3 length: 15 residues. Losses at the gene ends were 3 bases for V and 6 bases for J; bases not matched to a gene: 9. For the CDR3, the DNA is TGTGCCAGCAGTTTCTCCAGGGGGCCTTACGATGGCTACACCTTC. It is translated as CASSFSRGPYDGYTF.

This chain uses TRBV5-6 with TRBJ2-5; 9 bases line up with TRBD1. CDR3 length: 17 amino acids. Per the germline V gene, CDR1 is SGHDT and CDR2 is YYEEEE. With V trimmed by 3 bases and J by 1 base, 10 bases remained unmatched. CDR3 loop: CASSYTGTGRFQETQYF. DNA for the CDR3: TGTGCCAGCAGCTACACCGGGACAGGGCGATTCCAAGAGACCCAGTACTTC. Filled out from reference TRBV5-6 and TRBJ2-5, the complete variable domain reads DAGVTQSPTHLIKTRGQQVTLRCSPKSGHDTVSWYQQALGQGPQFIFQYYEEEERQRGNFPDRFSGHQFPNYSSELNVNALLLGDSALYLCASSYTGTGRFQETQYFGPGTRLLVL.

This sequence joins TRBV28 and TRBJ1-1, with TRBD1 identical over 10 bases. Germline CDR1 and CDR2: MDHEN and SYDVKM. This CDR3 comprises 17 residues. After removal of 0 bases from V and 4 bases from J, the junction contained 8 bases not matched to a gene. CDR3 nucleotides: TGTGCCAGCAGTTTATGGGGGGGGACAGGGGTATCCACTGAAGCTTTCTTT. Its translation: CASSLWGGTGVSTEAFF.

V is TRBV4-3 and J is TRBJ2-3; no clear D. Looked up from germline, CDR1 is LGHNA and CDR2 is YSLEER. V dropped 0 bases and J dropped 1 base, with 8 bases sitting between them. The CDR3 is made up of 15 amino acids. The chain's CDR3 is CASSQDKTGTDTQYF. DNA for the CDR3: TGCGCCAGCAGCCAAGACAAGACTGGCACAGATACGCAGTATTTT.

This clonotype was detected only a few times. The J gene is TRBJ1-2, the V gene TRBV20-1; TRBD1 agrees at 8 bases. The CDR3 consists of 13 residues. CDR1 DFQATT and CDR2 SNEGSKA come from the germline V gene (reference sequence). J lost 8 bases, V lost 5 bases, and 10 bases had no gene match. Here the CDR3 DNA reads TGCAGTGCTCAAGACTGGACAGGGAGGGGCTACACCTTC. Translation: CSAQDWTGRGYTF.

The rearrangement links TRBV10-3 to TRBJ1-2, with 8 bases fitting TRBD1. Germline CDR1 and CDR2: ENHRY and SYGVKD. V lost 6 bases, J lost 2 bases, and 14 bases stayed unmatched. The CDR3 has 17 amino acids. The CDR3 nucleotides read TGTGCCATCAGGCCCCCCTTTGGACAGGGTAGCAACTATGGCTACACCTTC. Amino acids: CAIRPPFGQGSNYGYTF.

This clonotype occurred once. This chain connects TRBV6-2 or TRBV6-3 to TRBJ2-3; D is uncertain. The CDR3 is made up of 13 amino acids. The germline gives CDR1 MNHEY, CDR2 SVGEGT. The germline V and J ends were trimmed by 4 bases and 7 bases, with 12 bases remaining between them. As DNA, the CDR3 is TGTGCCAGCAGTTTGGGCCCTCTGAATACGCAGTATTTT. Translating gives CASSLGPLNTQYF.